A selection of T cell receptor beta chains follows, all from one sample in a study of neurological immune-mediated disorders. MiXCR, run by TCRdb on the 5' RACE reads, gives a single entry per CDR3 protein. The data show tens of thousands of distinct CDR3 sequences, nearly 25% seen once. The source material was PBMCs. These TCRs come from a man aged 60 to 75 with HTLV-1-associated myelopathy (HAM/TSP). The CDR3 runs from the conserved cysteine through the conserved F or W. Fields, in order: CDR3 length, V gene, clone size, J gene, D gene, CDR3 protein, CDR3 DNA. A D gene is named only where the DNA matches it firmly. Size is omitted from some rows. Given values are once, few, many or a class for expanded clones.

cdr3_length: 16; v_call: TRBV7-8; clone_size: many; j_call: TRBJ2-1; d_call: NA; cdr3_aa: CASSLAGPSDRNEQFF; cdr3_nt: TGTGCCAGCAGCTTAGCGGGACCATCCGACAGGAATGAGCAGTTCTTC
cdr3_length: 11; v_call: TRBV29-1; clone_size: many; j_call: TRBJ2-7; d_call: NA; cdr3_aa: CSVEMVNEQYF; cdr3_nt: TGCAGCGTTGAAATGGTCAACGAGCAGTACTTC
cdr3_length: 15; v_call: TRBV29-1; clone_size: many; j_call: TRBJ2-2; d_call: TRBD2; cdr3_aa: CSVVPSGMYAGELFF; cdr3_nt: TGCAGCGTTGTACCTAGCGGGATGTACGCCGGGGAGCTGTTTTTT
cdr3_length: 14; v_call: TRBV20-1; clone_size: NA; j_call: TRBJ2-7; d_call: NA; cdr3_aa: CSAAPGGLSYEQYF; cdr3_nt: TGCAGTGCCGCACCCGGCGGACTATCCTACGAGCAGTACTTC
cdr3_length: 16; v_call: TRBV7-2; clone_size: few; j_call: TRBJ2-7; d_call: NA; cdr3_aa: CASSLRSWKTHRGQYF; cdr3_nt: TGTGCCAGCAGCCTCCGTTCCTGGAAAACCCATCGGGGGCAGTACTTC
cdr3_length: 17; v_call: TRBV10-1; clone_size: many; j_call: TRBJ2-5; d_call: NA; cdr3_aa: CASSESSGLAPQETQYF; cdr3_nt: TGCGCCAGCAGTGAGTCGAGTGGGCTAGCGCCCCAAGAGACCCAGTACTTC
cdr3_length: 15; v_call: TRBV20-1; clone_size: many; j_call: TRBJ2-2; d_call: NA; cdr3_aa: CSARSVRKNTGELFF; cdr3_nt: TGCAGTGCTAGATCAGTCAGGAAGAACACCGGGGAGCTGTTTTTT
cdr3_length: 15; v_call: TRBV6-5; clone_size: many; j_call: TRBJ1-1; d_call: NA; cdr3_aa: CASRPLSQGNTEAFF; cdr3_nt: TGTGCCAGCAGACCCCTAAGCCAGGGAAACACTGAAGCTTTCTTT
cdr3_length: 15; v_call: TRBV5-1; clone_size: many; j_call: TRBJ1-1; d_call: TRBD1; cdr3_aa: CASSEWDSQNTEAFF; cdr3_nt: TGCGCCAGCAGCGAGTGGGACAGTCAGAACACTGAAGCTTTCTTT
cdr3_length: 14; v_call: TRBV18; clone_size: many; j_call: TRBJ2-7; d_call: TRBD1; cdr3_aa: CASSRDREPYEQYF; cdr3_nt: TGTGCCAGCTCACGAGACAGGGAACCCTACGAGCAGTACTTC
cdr3_length: 18; v_call: TRBV5-1; clone_size: NA; j_call: TRBJ2-3; d_call: TRBD2; cdr3_aa: CASSPTSGTSQSIDTQYF; cdr3_nt: TGCGCCAGCAGCCCGACTAGCGGGACTAGCCAAAGTATAGATACGCAGTATTTT
cdr3_length: 12; v_call: TRBV12-3/TRBV12-4; clone_size: many; j_call: TRBJ2-7; d_call: NA; cdr3_aa: CASSLPPGEQYF; cdr3_nt: TGTGCCAGCAGTTTACCCCCCGGAGAGCAGTACTTC
cdr3_length: 12; v_call: TRBV29-1; clone_size: NA; j_call: TRBJ1-1; d_call: NA; cdr3_aa: CSVGGQNTEAFF; cdr3_nt: TGCAGCGTTGGGGGACAGAACACTGAAGCTTTCTTT
cdr3_length: 17; v_call: TRBV20-1; clone_size: many; j_call: TRBJ2-7; d_call: TRBD1; cdr3_aa: CSADTPGQGFLFGEQYF; cdr3_nt: TGCAGTGCCGACACCCCGGGACAGGGGTTTCTCTTCGGCGAGCAGTACTTC
cdr3_length: 13; v_call: TRBV10-3; clone_size: medium-sized; j_call: TRBJ1-5; d_call: NA; cdr3_aa: CAISERWEEPQHF; cdr3_nt: TGTGCCATCAGTGAACGGTGGGAAGAGCCCCAGCATTTT
cdr3_length: 20; v_call: TRBV2; clone_size: many; j_call: TRBJ2-1; d_call: TRBD2; cdr3_aa: CASSERGGLAGDFSYNEQFF; cdr3_nt: TGTGCCAGCAGTGAAAGGGGGGGACTAGCGGGAGACTTCTCCTACAATGAGCAGTTCTTC
cdr3_length: 11; v_call: TRBV20-1; clone_size: many; j_call: TRBJ1-2; d_call: NA; cdr3_aa: CSATLISRDTF; cdr3_nt: TGCAGTGCTACCCTCATTAGTCGCGACACCTTC
cdr3_length: 15; v_call: TRBV5-1; clone_size: many; j_call: TRBJ2-1; d_call: TRBD2; cdr3_aa: CASSFYETSVNEQFF; cdr3_nt: TGCGCCAGCAGCTTCTACGAGACTAGCGTCAATGAGCAGTTCTTC
cdr3_length: 14; v_call: TRBV6-1; clone_size: many; j_call: TRBJ1-5; d_call: NA; cdr3_aa: CASSEVSGNQPQHF; cdr3_nt: TGTGCCAGCAGTGAAGTATCGGGGAATCAGCCCCAGCATTTT
cdr3_length: 16; v_call: TRBV7-6; clone_size: NA; j_call: TRBJ2-1; d_call: NA; cdr3_aa: CASSLDGANSYNEQFF; cdr3_nt: TGTGCCAGCAGCTTAGATGGGGCAAACTCCTACAATGAGCAGTTCTTC
cdr3_length: 14; v_call: TRBV9; clone_size: NA; j_call: TRBJ2-5; d_call: NA; cdr3_aa: CASSVASGQETQYF; cdr3_nt: TGTGCCAGCAGCGTAGCCTCAGGTCAGGAGACCCAGTACTTC
cdr3_length: 14; v_call: TRBV20-1; clone_size: many; j_call: TRBJ2-1; d_call: NA; cdr3_aa: CSVGTRSSYNEQFF; cdr3_nt: TGCAGTGTCGGGACCAGGAGCTCCTACAATGAGCAGTTCTTC
cdr3_length: 16; v_call: TRBV15; clone_size: many; j_call: TRBJ2-1; d_call: TRBD2; cdr3_aa: CATSPFSGSSYNEQFF; cdr3_nt: TGTGCCACCAGCCCTTTTAGCGGGAGCTCCTACAATGAGCAGTTCTTC
cdr3_length: 16; v_call: TRBV4-1; clone_size: few; j_call: TRBJ2-5; d_call: TRBD1; cdr3_aa: CASSRIDRVDQETQYF; cdr3_nt: TGCGCCAGCAGCCGAATCGACAGGGTGGACCAAGAGACCCAGTACTTC
cdr3_length: 14; v_call: TRBV5-1; clone_size: NA; j_call: TRBJ2-1; d_call: NA; cdr3_aa: CASSFSESTDTQFF; cdr3_nt: TGCGCCAGCAGCTTCTCAGAGAGCACAGATACGCAGTTCTTC
cdr3_length: 16; v_call: TRBV6-5; clone_size: many; j_call: TRBJ1-2; d_call: NA; cdr3_aa: CASSYQTPSANYGYTF; cdr3_nt: TGTGCCAGCAGTTACCAAACCCCAAGCGCTAACTATGGCTACACCTTC
cdr3_length: 14; v_call: TRBV7-8; clone_size: many; j_call: TRBJ2-7; d_call: NA; cdr3_aa: CASSLDRTAYEQYF; cdr3_nt: TGTGCCAGCAGCTTAGACAGGACAGCCTACGAGCAGTACTTC
cdr3_length: 15; v_call: TRBV29-1; clone_size: NA; j_call: TRBJ2-5; d_call: TRBD1; cdr3_aa: CSVEEGTGARETQYF; cdr3_nt: TGCAGCGTTGAAGAGGGGACAGGGGCGCGGGAGACCCAGTACTTC
cdr3_length: 15; v_call: TRBV12-3/TRBV12-4; clone_size: NA; j_call: TRBJ2-1; d_call: NA; cdr3_aa: CASSLRRASYNEQFF; cdr3_nt: TGTGCCAGCAGTTTGAGGCGGGCCTCCTACAATGAGCAGTTCTTC
cdr3_length: 13; v_call: TRBV20-1; clone_size: many; j_call: TRBJ1-4; d_call: NA; cdr3_aa: CSAHKSTNEKLFF; cdr3_nt: TGCAGTGCCCATAAATCAACTAATGAAAAACTGTTTTTT
cdr3_length: 15; v_call: TRBV7-3; clone_size: NA; j_call: TRBJ2-1; d_call: NA; cdr3_aa: CTSSFRPGPPNEQFF; cdr3_nt: TGTACCAGCAGCTTTCGACCTGGCCCTCCCAATGAGCAGTTCTTC
cdr3_length: 13; v_call: TRBV27; clone_size: few; j_call: TRBJ2-7; d_call: NA; cdr3_aa: CASSSGASYEQYF; cdr3_nt: TGTGCCAGCAGTTCAGGGGCCTCCTACGAGCAGTACTTC
cdr3_length: 12; v_call: TRBV20-1; clone_size: medium-sized; j_call: TRBJ1-4; d_call: NA; cdr3_aa: CSASPENEKLFF; cdr3_nt: TGCAGTGCTAGCCCAGAAAATGAAAAACTGTTTTTT
cdr3_length: 14; v_call: TRBV20-1; clone_size: many; j_call: TRBJ1-1; d_call: NA; cdr3_aa: CSARVGPMNTEAFF; cdr3_nt: TGCAGTGCCCGGGTAGGGCCTATGAACACTGAAGCTTTCTTT
cdr3_length: 13; v_call: TRBV10-2; clone_size: NA; j_call: TRBJ2-7; d_call: TRBD2; cdr3_aa: CASSEGRGNEQYF; cdr3_nt: TGCGCCAGCAGTGAGGGGAGGGGAAACGAGCAGTACTTC
cdr3_length: 13; v_call: TRBV20-1; clone_size: few; j_call: TRBJ2-7; d_call: NA; cdr3_aa: CSARRGNTHEQYF; cdr3_nt: TGCAGTGCCAGACGCGGGAATACACACGAGCAGTACTTC
cdr3_length: 16; v_call: TRBV29-1; clone_size: many; j_call: TRBJ2-3; d_call: TRBD2; cdr3_aa: CSVVTSGRAATDTQYF; cdr3_nt: TGCAGCGTTGTGACTAGCGGGAGGGCCGCGACAGATACGCAGTATTTT
cdr3_length: 14; v_call: TRBV20-1; clone_size: many; j_call: TRBJ2-7; d_call: TRBD1; cdr3_aa: CSALSPGTGYEQYF; cdr3_nt: TGCAGTGCTCTAAGTCCCGGGACAGGCTACGAGCAGTACTTC
cdr3_length: 15; v_call: TRBV25-1; clone_size: NA; j_call: TRBJ2-2; d_call: TRBD1; cdr3_aa: CASSEPGTATGELFF; cdr3_nt: TGTGCCAGCAGTGAGCCCGGGACAGCCACCGGGGAGCTGTTTTTT
cdr3_length: 19; v_call: TRBV6-5; clone_size: many; j_call: TRBJ2-1; d_call: TRBD2; cdr3_aa: CASSYRPGLAGGVHNEQFF; cdr3_nt: TGTGCCAGCAGTTATCGACCGGGACTAGCGGGAGGGGTACACAATGAGCAGTTCTTC
cdr3_length: 14; v_call: TRBV19; clone_size: few; j_call: TRBJ2-1; d_call: NA; cdr3_aa: CASSSIRGGGEQFF; cdr3_nt: TGTGCCAGTAGTAGTATTCGGGGAGGGGGTGAGCAGTTCTTC
cdr3_length: 15; v_call: TRBV11-2; clone_size: many; j_call: TRBJ2-4; d_call: NA; cdr3_aa: CASRRPGTPKNIQYF; cdr3_nt: TGTGCCAGCAGACGTCCCGGGACGCCGAAAAACATTCAGTACTTC
cdr3_length: 15; v_call: TRBV12-3/TRBV12-4; clone_size: many; j_call: TRBJ2-7; d_call: NA; cdr3_aa: CASSLVARRFDEQYF; cdr3_nt: TGTGCCAGCAGTTTAGTGGCCCGCAGATTTGACGAGCAGTACTTC
cdr3_length: 16; v_call: TRBV5-1; clone_size: many; j_call: TRBJ2-3; d_call: NA; cdr3_aa: CASSRTAYASTDTQYF; cdr3_nt: TGCGCCAGCAGTCGGACAGCGTACGCTAGCACAGATACGCAGTATTTT
cdr3_length: 15; v_call: TRBV24-1; clone_size: many; j_call: TRBJ2-3; d_call: NA; cdr3_aa: CATSDLHSGAHTQYF; cdr3_nt: TGTGCCACCAGTGATTTGCACAGTGGGGCCCATACGCAGTATTTT
cdr3_length: 16; v_call: TRBV18; clone_size: NA; j_call: TRBJ1-1; d_call: NA; cdr3_aa: CASSREMAAGRTEAFF; cdr3_nt: TGTGCCAGCTCACGGGAAATGGCCGCGGGGCGTACTGAAGCTTTCTTT
cdr3_length: 15; v_call: TRBV5-1; clone_size: few; j_call: TRBJ2-1; d_call: TRBD2; cdr3_aa: CASSSGLAGGSEQFF; cdr3_nt: TGCGCCAGCAGCTCGGGACTAGCGGGAGGGTCGGAGCAGTTCTTC
cdr3_length: 14; v_call: TRBV20-1; clone_size: many; j_call: TRBJ2-1; d_call: NA; cdr3_aa: CSAPGRGSYNEQFF; cdr3_nt: TGCAGTGCTCCCGGTCGAGGGTCCTACAATGAGCAGTTCTTC
cdr3_length: 13; v_call: TRBV5-1; clone_size: many; j_call: TRBJ2-1; d_call: NA; cdr3_aa: CASSTGPGGEQFF; cdr3_nt: TGCGCCAGCAGCACCGGACCCGGGGGTGAGCAGTTCTTC
cdr3_length: 16; v_call: TRBV19; clone_size: NA; j_call: TRBJ2-5; d_call: TRBD2; cdr3_aa: CASSYGLAVGWETQYF; cdr3_nt: TGTGCCAGTAGTTACGGACTAGCGGTGGGATGGGAGACCCAGTACTTC
cdr3_length: 13; v_call: TRBV5-1; clone_size: many; j_call: TRBJ2-2; d_call: NA; cdr3_aa: CASTLTRAGELFF; cdr3_nt: TGCGCCAGCACTCTGACGAGGGCCGGGGAGCTGTTTTTT
cdr3_length: 14; v_call: TRBV6-4; clone_size: few; j_call: TRBJ2-7; d_call: NA; cdr3_aa: CASEEGESSYEQYF; cdr3_nt: TGTGCCAGCGAGGAGGGGGAGAGCTCCTACGAGCAGTACTTC
cdr3_length: 13; v_call: TRBV10-3; clone_size: many; j_call: TRBJ2-1; d_call: NA; cdr3_aa: CAISREGVSEQFF; cdr3_nt: TGTGCCATCAGCAGAGAGGGGGTTAGTGAGCAGTTCTTC